These T cell receptor beta chains were read from a single sample in a study of technical replicates of blood from a few donors. Assay: immunoSEQ multiplex PCR; the TCRdb copy retains only in-frame clones and omits some. Of tens of thousands of clones listed, 85% to 95% were seen once; the top ten hold 0.26%. The source material was T cells isolated from PBMCs. These receptors all stem from a human donor in good health. Each CDR3 is given with its conserved first and last residue. A D gene is named only where the DNA matches it firmly. Clone size is stated in some rows and not others, as once, few, many or a class when expanded.

CASSPFATTPLYGYTF	TGTGCCAGCAGTCCTTTCGCGACAACCCCTCTCTATGGCTACACCTTC	TRBJ1-2	NA	NA	TRBV27
CASSAEETQYF	TGTGCCAGCAGTGCAGAAGAGACCCAGTACTTC	TRBJ2-5	NA	NA	TRBV6-6
CASSRQGDRGHIEQFF	TGTGCCAGCAGCCGACAAGGGGACAGGGGGCATATTGAGCAGTTCTTC	TRBJ2-1	TRBD1	NA	TRBV7-9
CASSFTGRAGTDTQYF	TGTGCCAGCAGCTTTACAGGGCGCGCGGGCACAGATACGCAGTATTTT	TRBJ2-3	NA	NA	TRBV5-6
CASSNAEAANEQYF	TGCGCCAGCAGCAATGCGGAGGCGGCTAACGAGCAGTACTTC	TRBJ2-7	NA	NA	TRBV5-1
CASSFDGPGELFF	TGCGCCAGCAGCTTTGATGGGCCCGGGGAGCTGTTTTTT	TRBJ2-2	NA	NA	TRBV5-1
CATSSGGLADYEQYF	TGTGCCACCAGCAGTGGGGGACTAGCAGACTACGAGCAGTACTTC	TRBJ2-7	TRBD2	NA	TRBV15
CASSQVGLGGDTEAFF	TGTGCCAGCAGCCAAGTCGGGTTGGGGGGGGACACTGAAGCTTTCTTT	TRBJ1-1	NA	NA	TRBV4-2
CASSSTPETGALDEQFF	TGCGCCAGCAGCAGCACCCCGGAGACAGGGGCGCTGGATGAGCAGTTCTTC	TRBJ2-1	TRBD1	NA	TRBV5-1
CSVEDATTGLSSYNEQFF	TGCAGCGTTGAAGACGCTACTACAGGGCTGAGCTCCTACAATGAGCAGTTCTTC	TRBJ2-1	NA	once	TRBV29-1
CAISESRVSGYTF	TGTGCCATCAGTGAGTCGAGGGTTTCTGGCTACACCTTC	TRBJ1-2	NA	NA	TRBV10-3